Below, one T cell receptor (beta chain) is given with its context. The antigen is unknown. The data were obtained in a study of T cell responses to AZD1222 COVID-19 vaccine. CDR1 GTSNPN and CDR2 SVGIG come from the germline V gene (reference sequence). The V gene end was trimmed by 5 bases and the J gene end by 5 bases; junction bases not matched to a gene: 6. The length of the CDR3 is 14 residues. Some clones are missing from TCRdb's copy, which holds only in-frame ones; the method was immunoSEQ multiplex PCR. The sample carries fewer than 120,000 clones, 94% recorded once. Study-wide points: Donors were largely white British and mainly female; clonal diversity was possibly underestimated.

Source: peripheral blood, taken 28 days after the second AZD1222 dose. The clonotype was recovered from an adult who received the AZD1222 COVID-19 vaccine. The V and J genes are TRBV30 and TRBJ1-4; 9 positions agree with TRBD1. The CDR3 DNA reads TGTGCCTGGGCCACCGGGACAGGGAATGAAAAACTGTTTTTT. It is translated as CAWATGTGNEKLFF.